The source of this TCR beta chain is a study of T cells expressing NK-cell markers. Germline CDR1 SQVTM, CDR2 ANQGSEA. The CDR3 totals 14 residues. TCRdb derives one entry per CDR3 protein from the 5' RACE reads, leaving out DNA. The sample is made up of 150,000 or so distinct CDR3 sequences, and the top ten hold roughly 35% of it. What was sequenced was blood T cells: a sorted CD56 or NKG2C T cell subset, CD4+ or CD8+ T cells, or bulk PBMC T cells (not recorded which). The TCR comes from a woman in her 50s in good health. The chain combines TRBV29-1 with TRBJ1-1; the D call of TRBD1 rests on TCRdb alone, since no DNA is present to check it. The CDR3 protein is CSTGGWLVNTEAFF.